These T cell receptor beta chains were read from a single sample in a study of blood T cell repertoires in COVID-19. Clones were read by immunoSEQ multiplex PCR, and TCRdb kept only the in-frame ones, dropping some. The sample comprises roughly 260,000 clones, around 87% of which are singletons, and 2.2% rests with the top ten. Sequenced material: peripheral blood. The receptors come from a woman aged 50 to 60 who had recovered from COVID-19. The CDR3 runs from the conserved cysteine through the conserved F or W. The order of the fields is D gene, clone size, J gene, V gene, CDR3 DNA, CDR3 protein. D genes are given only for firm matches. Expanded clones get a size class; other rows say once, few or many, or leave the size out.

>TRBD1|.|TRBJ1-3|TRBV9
TGTGCCAGCAGCGCAACAGGGGGCAGTTCTGGAAACACCATATATTTT
CASSATGGSSGNTIYF
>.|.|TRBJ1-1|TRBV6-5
TGTGCCACCACAAGTTTAGGCGGCGGGAACACTGAAGCTTTCTTT
CATTSLGGGNTEAFF
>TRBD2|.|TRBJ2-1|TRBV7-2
TGTGCCAGCAGCCGGACTAGCGGATACAATGAGCAGTTCTTC
CASSRTSGYNEQFF
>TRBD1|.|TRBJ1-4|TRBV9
TGTGCCAGCAGCGGACCCCCGGGCAGGGGGCGCGGAAGTGAAAAACTGTTTTTT
CASSGPPGRGRGSEKLFF
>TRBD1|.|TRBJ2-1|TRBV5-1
TGCGCCAGCAGCGCCGGGACAGGGGTCCTCAATGAGCAGTTCTTC
CASSAGTGVLNEQFF
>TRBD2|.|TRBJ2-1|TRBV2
TGTGCCAGCAGTGGCCTAGCGGTCTTTGGGGAGCAGTTCTTC
CASSGLAVFGEQFF
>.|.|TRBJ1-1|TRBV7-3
TGTGCCAGCAGCTTAATTGGGTCGGGTGGCACTGAAGCTTTCTTT
CASSLIGSGGTEAFF
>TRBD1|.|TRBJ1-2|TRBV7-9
TGTGCCAGCAGCCCCACCCAGACAGGGCAAGGCTACACCTTC
CASSPTQTGQGYTF
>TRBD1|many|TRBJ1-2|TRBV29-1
TGCAGCGTTGAATCCTTGTACAGGGGTGGCTACACCTTC
CSVESLYRGGYTF
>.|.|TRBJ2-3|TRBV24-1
TGTGCCACCAGTGTGGGAGGGGGAGGCACAGATACGCAGTATTTT
CATSVGGGGTDTQYF
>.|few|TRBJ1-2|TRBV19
TGTGCCAGTACCCTTCGACAGGCGGGTGGCTACACCTTC
CASTLRQAGGYTF
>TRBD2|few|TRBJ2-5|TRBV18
TGTGCCAGCTCACCACCTAGCGGGGGAGAGACCCAGTACTTC
CASSPPSGGETQYF
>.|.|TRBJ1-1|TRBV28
TGTGCCAGCAGCGCCCCCGTGGGAGACACTGAAGCTTTCTTT
CASSAPVGDTEAFF
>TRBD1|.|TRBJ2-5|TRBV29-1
TGCAGCGTATTGGACAGGGCCAATCAAGAGACCCAGTACTTC
CSVLDRANQETQYF
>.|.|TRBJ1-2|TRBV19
TGTGCCAGTGGGCTAAAGGGCTACACCTTC
CASGLKGYTF
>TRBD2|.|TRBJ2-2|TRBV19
TGTGCCAGTAGTGATGCTAGCGGGAGAAAAACCGGGGAGCTGTTTTTT
CASSDASGRKTGELFF
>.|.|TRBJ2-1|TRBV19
TGTGCCAGTAGTATAGCTCCCGCGGTTGAGCAGTTCTTC
CASSIAPAVEQFF
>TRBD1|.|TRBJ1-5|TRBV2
TGTGCCAGCAGGTCGTCCGGGACAGTTAGCAATCAGCCCCAGCATTTT
CASRSSGTVSNQPQHF
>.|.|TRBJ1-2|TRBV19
TGTGCCAGTAGTATCGGCAGGGTCCCCTACCCCAACTATGGCTACACCTTC
CASSIGRVPYPNYGYTF
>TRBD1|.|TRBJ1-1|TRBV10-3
TGTGCCATCAGTGATCTACAGGGGGGCACTGAAGCTTTCTTT
CAISDLQGGTEAFF
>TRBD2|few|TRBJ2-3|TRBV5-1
TGCGCCAGCAGCCTCCAGGGTCGGGGGGGCGCCCCTCGCACAGATACGCAGTATTTT
CASSLQGRGGAPRTDTQYF
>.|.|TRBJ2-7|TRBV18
TGTGCCAGCTCGCTGCTCGTTTACAGGGCTGCCTCCTACGAGCAGTACTTC
CASSLLVYRAASYEQYF
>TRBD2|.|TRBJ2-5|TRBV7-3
TGTGCCAGCAGCTTAAAGCTAGCGGGAGGGTACCAAGAGACCCAGTACTTC
CASSLKLAGGYQETQYF
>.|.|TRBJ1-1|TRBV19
TGTGCCAGTAGTATAGTCGGCAGGGAGAACACTGAAGCTTTCTTT
CASSIVGRENTEAFF
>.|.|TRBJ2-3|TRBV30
TGTGCCTGGAGTTTTAGCGGTAGCACAGATACGCAGTATTTT
CAWSFSGSTDTQYF
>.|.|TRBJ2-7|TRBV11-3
TGTGCCAGTGAGGAAACAGGTCTGGGTTACGAGCAGTACTTC
CASEETGLGYEQYF
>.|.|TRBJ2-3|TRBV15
TGTGCCACCAGCAGAGATTCTGGCGGGAGCACAGATACGCAGTATTTT
CATSRDSGGSTDTQYF
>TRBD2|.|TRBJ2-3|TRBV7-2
TGTGCCAGCAGCTTACCGACTAGCGGGTGGGATACGCAGTATTTT
CASSLPTSGWDTQYF
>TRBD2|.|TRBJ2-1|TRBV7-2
TGTGCCAGCAGCCCGCGACTAGCGGGAGTTCTTAACGAGCAGTTCTTC
CASSPRLAGVLNEQFF
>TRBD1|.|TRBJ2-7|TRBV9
TGTGCCAGCATCACAAAAAGGGACAGGCCTTACTTC
CASITKRDRPYF
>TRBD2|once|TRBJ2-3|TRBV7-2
TGTGCCAGCCTGGGGGCGGGGGGGACAGATACGCAGTATTTT
CASLGAGGTDTQYF
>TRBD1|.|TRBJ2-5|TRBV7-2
TGTGCCAGCAGCTTAGCCGGGACAGGGGAAGAGACCCAGTACTTC
CASSLAGTGEETQYF
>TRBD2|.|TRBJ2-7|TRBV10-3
TGTGCCATCAGTGAGGGCGGCAGGGGTCCACTAGCGGACTCCTACGAGCAGTACTTC
CAISEGGRGPLADSYEQYF
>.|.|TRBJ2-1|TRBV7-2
TGTGCCAGCAGCCCCGGTGGCGGCATCAATGAGCAGTTCTTC
CASSPGGGINEQFF
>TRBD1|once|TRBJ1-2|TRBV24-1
TGTGCCACCAGTGAACCGGACAGGGGATCTGGCTACACCTTC
CATSEPDRGSGYTF
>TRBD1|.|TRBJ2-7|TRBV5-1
TGCGCCAGCAGCCCCCGGGACAGGGAGGACGAGCAGTACTTC
CASSPRDREDEQYF
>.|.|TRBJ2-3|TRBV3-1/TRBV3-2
TGTGCCAGCAGCCCCTTGGGCGCCCCCACAGATACGCAGTATTTT
CASSPLGAPTDTQYF
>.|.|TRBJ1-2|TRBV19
TGTGCCAGTAGTCCCGAGGCGGCGGGCAGCTATGGCTACACCTTC
CASSPEAAGSYGYTF
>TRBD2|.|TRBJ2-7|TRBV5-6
TGTGCCAGCAGCTTGGCCAGCGGGATCTACGAGCAGTACTTC
CASSLASGIYEQYF
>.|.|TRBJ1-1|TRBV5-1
TGCGCCAGCAGGTCTGACTTAAACACTGAAGCTTTCTTT
CASRSDLNTEAFF
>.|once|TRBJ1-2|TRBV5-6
TGTGCCAGCAGCTTGGAAGCCTATGGCTACACCTTC
CASSLEAYGYTF
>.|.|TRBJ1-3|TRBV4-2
TGTGCCAGCAGCCTCCAACAGGGTACCTCTGGAAACACCATATATTTT
CASSLQQGTSGNTIYF
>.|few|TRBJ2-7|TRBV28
TGTGCCAGCAGTTCAGGCTGGGTTTACGAGCAGTACTTC
CASSSGWVYEQYF
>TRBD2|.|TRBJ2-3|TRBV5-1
TGCGCCAGCAGCTTGGGTGCGGGAGGGCGTCGGTTCACAGATACGCAGTATTTT
CASSLGAGGRRFTDTQYF
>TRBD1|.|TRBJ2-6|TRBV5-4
TGTGCCAGCAGCCCTGGGGGACAGCTACGTAGGGTCTTC
CASSPGGQLRRVF
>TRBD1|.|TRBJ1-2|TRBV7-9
TGTGCCAGCAGCTTAGACAGGGGTGGCTACACCTTC
CASSLDRGGYTF
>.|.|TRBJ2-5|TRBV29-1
TGCAGCGTTGAAGATCTTGGAAGGGGGACCCAGTACTTC
CSVEDLGRGTQYF
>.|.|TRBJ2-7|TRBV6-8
TGTGCCAGCAGTTACTCCGAGAGGGCCCACGAGCAGTACTTC
CASSYSERAHEQYF
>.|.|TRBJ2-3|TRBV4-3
TGCGCCAGCAGCCAAGAAGATCTAAGCACAGATACGCAGTATTTT
CASSQEDLSTDTQYF
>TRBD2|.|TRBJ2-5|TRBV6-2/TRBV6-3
TGTGCCAGCAGTCGTCTAGCGGTCCAAGAGACCCAGTACTTC
CASSRLAVQETQYF
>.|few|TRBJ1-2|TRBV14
TGTGCCAGCAGCCAGGGGGCCAACTATGGCTACACCTTC
CASSQGANYGYTF
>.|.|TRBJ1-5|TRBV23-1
TGCGCCAGCAATCTCAGCCTGGGGGGATTGTCTTGGATCAATCAGCCCCAGCATTTT
CASNLSLGGLSWINQPQHF
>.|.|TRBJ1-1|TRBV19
TGTGCCAGTAGTTTCGGGGACATGAACACTGAAGCTTTCTTT
CASSFGDMNTEAFF
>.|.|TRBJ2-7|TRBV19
TGTGCCAGTAGTTCGCCGACATTCTCCTACGAGCAGTACTTC
CASSSPTFSYEQYF
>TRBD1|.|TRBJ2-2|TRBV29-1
TGCAGCGGCTACGGGACAGCGAACACCGGGGAGCTGTTTTTT
CSGYGTANTGELFF
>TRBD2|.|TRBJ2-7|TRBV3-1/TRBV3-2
TGTGCCAGCAGCCATATTGTCGGGACTAGACTTTACGAGCAGTACTTC
CASSHIVGTRLYEQYF
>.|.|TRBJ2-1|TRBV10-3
TGTGCCATCGCCCAGAACGGGTTTGGGAGTGAGCAGTTCTTC
CAIAQNGFGSEQFF
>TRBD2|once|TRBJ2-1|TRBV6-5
TGTGCCAGCAGTTACTCATTGCCCCCAGCGGGAGAAGAGCAGTTCTTC
CASSYSLPPAGEEQFF
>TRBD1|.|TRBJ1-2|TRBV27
TGTGCCAGCAGTTTATCCCCGAGACAGGGTGTCTACTATGGCTACACCTTC
CASSLSPRQGVYYGYTF